This T cell receptor (beta chain) was sequenced for a study of shared clonotypes between healthy human individuals (dated by TCRdb to about 2020). For the study in its entirety: The cohort comprised two women and a few men aged 18 to 49 years. Per donor, three plates each were used for CD4 naive and CD4 memory, two for CD8 naive, and one for CD8 memory. Blood TCR repertoires of five healthy adults were deeply sequenced to estimate repertoire size and the extent of clonotype sharing between individuals. Libraries were prepared and TCR repertoires were sequenced by different laboratories using diverse techniques, in order to increase sequencing depth and limit assay-specific biases. Each donor's leukapheresis produced roughly between roughly 0.85 and 9.5 billion PBMCs. Broader findings and caveats from the paper: Pairwise subsampling led to the expectation that sequencing depth would affect the degree of clonotype sharing among donors. Rarefaction of sorted-subset datasets indicated incomplete sequencing despite the large sequencing depth. Larger estimated clonotype richness was generally found for naive subsets than for memory subsets. Only blood was sampled, and tissue TCR repertoires likely differ from those in blood. The small number of donors limited the genetic and exposure-history diversity represented. Higher generation probabilities were observed for clonotypes shared by all four sorted-subset donors than for non-shared clonotypes. When several donors were compared, the shared fraction of clonotypes was about 5% for naive CD4, less than 4% for naive CD8, roughly 2.3% for memory CD4, and 0.4% for memory CD8.

The CDR3 measures 18 amino acids from cysteine to phenylalanine. The entry retains the CDR3 DNA only, 54 bases that are in frame from base 1. V loses 5 bases, J loses 3 bases, and the germline ends lie 24 bases apart. Based on the germline V gene, the CDR1 and CDR2 sequences are MDHEN and SYDVKM. Turning to this clone: This clone's antigen is unknown. No base qualities exist here, and no much larger clone lies one base off it.

The donors were healthy, HIV-negative adults with no recently reported acute infections or vaccinations. Every donor was a Caucasian adult residing in Nashville, Tennessee, USA. CD4+ T cells were enriched by magnetic negative selection; naive cells were then positively selected on CD45RA, and the negative fraction formed the memory subset. Blood was collected by leukapheresis, and PBMCs were isolated by Ficoll-Histopaque density gradient centrifugation and then cryopreserved in liquid nitrogen vapor phase. Purity and quantity of every magnetically sorted T cell population were checked by analytical flow cytometry. Genomic DNA was isolated from every sorted fraction and measured by UV absorbance on a Nanodrop 2000c. Using the deep immunoSEQ assay, TCR CDR3 regions were amplified from genomic DNA by multiplex PCR. Extracted genomic DNA from each cell subset was distributed evenly across all wells of several immunoSEQ 96-well plates, and each plate was treated as a replicate. Each replicate PCR for sorted subsets received around 0.2 ug genomic DNA, equal to about 30,000 T cell genomes. Purified libraries were quantified with a Qubit 3.0 fluorometer, sized on a Bioanalyzer 2100, and re-quantified with the KAPA Library Quantification kit. Every immunoSEQ 96-well plate was sequenced on a separate single-read 150-cycle Illumina NextSeq 550 flow cell. In the paper's pipeline: Because only junctional sequences without quality scores were contained in the immunoSEQ output, filtering matching that applied to full-length reads could not be performed. Sequences were annotated with PyIR, a Python wrapper for IgBLAST v1.9, using IMGT germline references to assign V/J genes and CDR3. Reads were removed for weak V/J assignments (E-value above 1e-6), missing CDR3, stop codons, out-of-frame junctions, or ambiguous translated residues. V3J clonotypes were defined by identical inferred V gene, J gene, and CDR3 amino acid sequence. Percentage overlap between repertoires was computed as shared unique clonotypes divided by the size of the smaller repertoire. Richness of each repertoire was evaluated using RTK rarefaction, the Chao1 estimator, and Recon v2.1 estimates of unobserved clonotypes. OLGA was used to compute generation probabilities for all TCRbeta clonotypes that the gDNA method yielded from a handful of donors. TCRdb holds this immuneACCESS table with in-frame rearrangements only. Some clones are missing; in checked studies, unresolved V genes explain under half, and the rest has no known cause. From that table come the V and J calls and clone size; the DNA was used to work out D and trimming. For this sample there are more than 2 million clones; 90% to 97% appear just once. In total, the top ten clones hold about 0.13% of the sample.

The sequencing input was naive CD4+ T cells sorted from blood. The intended sense of this specimen's cell subset or site label: CD45RA+ positively selected. The clonotype comes from a man aged 18 to 35 in good health. This chain is built from TRBV28 and TRBJ2-3; the D gene could be TRBD1 or TRBD2, each one agreeing over 6 bases. The DNA sequence is given as TGTGCCAGCAGTCTACCCGGGACACCACCGCGGGGAACAGATACGCAGTATTTT. Its product reads: CASSLPGTPPRGTDTQYF.